The clone carrying this T cell receptor (beta chain) appeared a few times. Its target is not known. The V gene's germline CDR1 is LGHNA and CDR2 YNFKEQ. This CDR3 has 16 amino acids. Trimming shortened V by 4 bases and J by 2 bases, and 16 bases separated the two germline ends. The data stem from a study of identical twins. Study-wide findings and caveats: It was cross-sectional statistical analysis, not following the same donors, that the conclusions relied on.

TCRdb reprocessed the 5' RACE reads via MiXCR and lists one record per CDR3 protein. The table shows about 530,000 distinct CDR3 sequences, with 20% to 25% occurring only once. These data were also filed under a second study, of yellow fever vaccine responses in identical twins.

This TCR was sampled from a woman aged 18-29 years in good health. This chain connects TRBV4-2 to TRBJ2-3; a weak D match, TRBD2 (5 bases). The specimen sequenced was CD4+ T cells sorted from blood. The chain's CDR3 is CASSLPGAEDTDTQYF. Here the CDR3 DNA reads TGTGCCAGCAGCCTCCCCGGAGCGGAAGACACAGATACGCAGTATTTT.